This entry lists 25 T cell receptor beta chains sequenced from one sample in a study of blood T cell repertoires in COVID-19. The protocol was immunoSEQ multiplex PCR, while the TCRdb copy is restricted to in-frame clones and leaves out a portion. The sample has 270,000 or so clones; about 86% are singletons. The sequenced material came from PBMCs or T cells enriched from blood (not recorded which). These receptors were obtained from a man aged 45-65 years who had recovered from COVID-19.

V gene TRBV12-3 or TRBV12-4 combines with J gene TRBJ1-5, with D maybe TRBD1 (5 bases). The germline V and J ends were trimmed by 6 bases and 11 bases, with 14 bases remaining between them. CDR3 length: 12 amino acids. This CDR3 is CASSPWGKAQHF. CDR3 DNA sequence: TGTGCCAGCAGCCCGTGGGGCAAGGCCCAGCATTTT.

In its sample, this clone was seen a few times. The chain couples TRBV27 to TRBJ2-7; D perhaps matches TRBD2 (5 bases). Germline-derived CDR1 and CDR2 are MNHEY and SMNVEV (reference sequence). This CDR3 comprises 13 residues. V was pared by 5 bases and J by 7 bases, with 15 bases between. As DNA, the CDR3 is TGTGCCAGCAGTCCCAGCGGACGCAAAGAGCAGTACTTC. Protein product: CASSPSGRKEQYF.

In its sample, this clone was seen once. V gene TRBV4-2 combines with J gene TRBJ1-1; D gene unclear. Germline V gives CDR1 LGHNA, CDR2 YNFKEQ. This CDR3 contains 13 residues. Trimming stripped 0 bases from V and 11 bases from J, with 13 bases between. This chain's CDR3 is CASSQDWESMAFF. The DNA of the CDR3 is TGTGCCAGCAGCCAAGACTGGGAGAGCATGGCTTTCTTT.

The chain recombines TRBV24-1 with TRBJ2-2, with TRBD1 identical over 9 bases. Germline V CDR1 and CDR2: KGHDR, SFDVKD. J lost 5 bases, V lost 4 bases, and 10 bases had no gene match. There are 17 residues in the CDR3. The CDR3 sequence: CATSDYTGTGKTGELFF. DNA of the CDR3: TGTGCCACCAGTGACTATACCGGGACAGGGAAGACCGGGGAGCTGTTTTTT.

This clone is medium-sized (0.01 to 0.1%) in the sample. J is TRBJ2-1 and V is TRBV5-5; TRBD1 matches 9 bases. J gave up 7 bases and V 4 bases, and 0 bases lay outside the gene matches. Germline CDR1 is SGHKS and CDR2 is YYEKEE (reference sequence). The CDR3 consists of 12 residues. As DNA, the CDR3 is TGTGCCAGCAGCGGACAGGGGAATGAGCAGTTCTTC. Translating gives CASSGQGNEQFF.

V is TRBV5-1 and J is TRBJ1-2; 10 bases are a match to TRBD1. CDR1 SGHRS and CDR2 YFSETQ come from the germline V gene. This CDR3 is 13 amino acids long. The V and J ends lost 5 bases and 3 bases, in that order; junction bases with no gene match: 1. Here the CDR3 reads CASRTGGDYGYTF. DNA for the CDR3: TGCGCCAGCAGGACAGGGGGCGACTATGGCTACACCTTC.

The gene calls are TRBV6-5 and TRBJ1-2; 9 nucleotides line up with TRBD1. Trimming at V came to 2 bases and at J to 6 bases, leaving 7 bases not matched to a gene. The V gene's germline CDR1 is MNHEY and CDR2 SVGAGI. The CDR3 totals 15 residues. The CDR3 region is CASSYRLGQGHGYTF. The CDR3 DNA reads TGTGCCAGCAGTTACCGCCTGGGACAGGGCCATGGCTACACCTTC.

V is TRBV7-2 and J is TRBJ2-5; 10 positions agree with TRBD2. The CDR3 has 17 residues. Germline V gene lookup returns CDR1 SGHTA and CDR2 FQGNSA. With 1 base clipped from V and 3 bases from J, the junction kept 8 bases outside the gene matches. This CDR3 is CASSLDPAGGGKETQYF. The CDR3 DNA is TGTGCCAGCAGCTTAGACCCAGCGGGAGGGGGGAAAGAGACCCAGTACTTC.

The chain's CDR3 is CASSYLKGGTDTQYF. CDR3 coding DNA: TGTGCCAGCAGTTACTTAAAGGGAGGGACAGATACGCAGTATTTT. This chain connects TRBV6-2 or TRBV6-3 to TRBJ2-3; 7 nucleotides match TRBD2. There are 15 residues in the CDR3. CDR1 is MNHEY and CDR2 is SVGEGT in the germline V gene. The trim removed 1 base at V and 3 bases at J, leaving 4 bases unmatched.

The chain has TRBV9 and TRBJ1-5; perhaps TRBD1 as D (6 bases). The germline gives CDR1 SGDLS, CDR2 YYNGEE. V was shortened by 4 bases and J by 1 base, with 15 bases between the two germline ends. CDR3 length: 16 amino acids. The chain's CDR3 is CASSPTTGNSNQPQHF. CDR3 DNA: TGTGCCAGCAGCCCAACTACAGGGAACAGCAATCAGCCCCAGCATTTT.

The chain combines TRBV14 with TRBJ1-1; tentatively, D is TRBD1 (5 bases). V was clipped by 3 bases and J by 1 base, with 18 bases between them. The CDR3 extends over 17 amino acids. Germline assignment: CDR1 SGHDN and CDR2 FVKESK. The chain's CDR3 is CASSHRQPVYRNTEAFF. DNA of the CDR3: TGTGCCAGCAGCCATAGACAGCCCGTTTACCGGAACACTGAAGCTTTCTTT.

The chain carries TRBV6-5 and TRBJ2-5; D is ambiguous. In germline, CDR1 is MNHEY, CDR2 SVGAGI. The ends were cut back, 7 bases at V and 3 bases at J, with 6 bases in the middle. The CDR3 covers 11 residues. The CDR3, as DNA: TGTGCCAGCACCTCCGAAGAGACCCAGTACTTC. This codes for CASTSEETQYF.

This chain links TRBV10-2 with TRBJ1-1; 9 bases agree with TRBD1. Germline V gene data show CDR1 as WSHSY and CDR2 as SAAADI. V shed 4 bases, J shed 3 bases, and the junction held 0 bases outside the gene matches. The CDR3 extends over 13 amino acids. The CDR3 protein is CASSGDRDTEAFF. DNA for the CDR3: TGCGCCAGCAGTGGGGACAGGGACACTGAAGCTTTCTTT.

In its sample, this clone was seen a few times. The chain couples TRBV27 to TRBJ1-5, with D hard to call. This CDR3 has 16 residues. V lost 1 base to trimming and J lost 7 bases, with 17 bases between them. CDR1 and CDR2 (germline): MNHEY, SMNVEV (reference sequence). The CDR3, as DNA: TGTGCCAGCAGTTTATGGGGTCGGGGAGTAGGGCAGCCCCAGCATTTT. This encodes CASSLWGRGVGQPQHF.

This clone was detected only a few times. The CDR3 loop is CASSTPGLAGGTAYNEQFF. Written as DNA, the CDR3 is TGTGCCAGCAGCACCCCGGGACTAGCGGGAGGGACCGCGTACAATGAGCAGTTCTTC. The V call is TRBV28, the J call TRBJ2-1, with 16 bases aligning to TRBD2. The length of the CDR3 is 19 residues. Germline-derived CDR1 and CDR2 are MDHEN and SYDVKM. The junction had 12 bases not matched to a gene; V was cut back by 6 bases and J by 4 bases. The complete variable domain, with remaining parts taken from reference TRBV28 and TRBJ2-1, reads DVKVTQSSRYLVKRTGEKVFLECVQDMDHENMFWYRQDPGLGLRLIYFSYDVKMKEKGDIPEGYSVSREKKERFSLILESASTNQTSMYLCASSTPGLAGGTAYNEQFFGPGTRLTVL.

This chain connects TRBV5-1 to TRBJ2-1, with TRBD1 as a possible D gene (5 bases). The CDR3 contains 14 residues. CDR1 is SGHRS and CDR2 is YFSETQ in the germline V gene. V lost 4 bases, J lost 8 bases, and 16 bases lay in between. The chain's CDR3 is CASSPRPQGDEQFF. The CDR3 region has the DNA TGCGCCAGCAGCCCTCGGCCCCAAGGGGATGAGCAGTTCTTC.

V and J are TRBV5-4 and TRBJ2-7, with 8 bases that match TRBD2. Germline V CDR1 and CDR2: SGHNT, YYREEE (reference sequence). Trimming took 3 bases from V and 3 from J; bases not matched to a gene: 5. The CDR3 totals 14 residues. The CDR3 nucleotides read TGTGCCAGCAGCTGGGCGGGAGGTGGCTACGAGCAGTACTTC. The encoded protein is CASSWAGGGYEQYF.

The chain employs TRBV5-1 and TRBJ2-2; D possibly corresponds to TRBD2 (6 bases). This CDR3 contains 19 residues. The germline CDR1 and CDR2 sequences are SGHRS and YFSETQ. Between the trimmed V and J ends, which lost 3 bases and 5 bases, there was a span of 26 bases. In DNA, the CDR3 is TGCGCCAGCAGCTCCGGGATAGTTGCGGGGAAAATGAGTACCGGGGAGCTGTTTTTT. Encoded protein: CASSSGIVAGKMSTGELFF. Full variable domain (rest looked up from reference TRBV5-1 and TRBJ2-2): KAGVTQTPRYLIKTRGQQVTLSCSPISGHRSVSWYQQTPGQGLQFLFEYFSETQRNKGNFPGRFSGRQFSNSRSEMNVSTLELGDSALYLCASSSGIVAGKMSTGELFFGEGSRLTVL.

V is TRBV28 and J is TRBJ1-5; 8 nucleotides agree with TRBD1. The CDR3 runs to 14 residues. Germline trimming cut 3 bases from V and 11 bases from J; bases unmatched to any gene: 9. The V gene's germline CDR1 is MDHEN and CDR2 SYDVKM. CDR3 sequence: CASSFPHQDRAQHF. The CDR3 region has the DNA TGTGCCAGCAGTTTCCCCCACCAGGACAGGGCCCAGCATTTT.

A note on this clone: The same CDR3 is also encoded by other DNA sequences in this sample. This chain links TRBV9 with TRBJ2-3; 10 nucleotides align to TRBD2. V shed 3 bases, J shed 1 base, and the junction held 2 bases outside the gene matches. CDR3 length equals 15 residues. Germline loops: CDR1 SGDLS, CDR2 YYNGEE. The CDR3 loop reads CASSAGTSGTDTQYF. CDR3 DNA sequence: TGTGCCAGCAGCGCCGGGACTAGCGGCACAGATACGCAGTATTTT.

The J gene is TRBJ1-1, the V gene TRBV6-5, with TRBD1 matching over 7 bases. V trimming: 4 bases; J trimming: 4 bases; junction bases outside the gene matches: 6. The germline CDR1 and CDR2 sequences are MNHEY and SVGAGI. The length of the CDR3 is 14 residues. The CDR3 sequence: CASSSPRGLTEAFF. The CDR3 DNA reads TGTGCCAGCAGTTCTCCGAGGGGGCTCACTGAAGCTTTCTTT.

The V gene is TRBV7-6, the J gene TRBJ2-6, with D perhaps matching TRBD1 (5 bases). Germline values: CDR1 SGHVS, CDR2 FNYEAQ. V was cut by 6 bases and J by 1 base, with 10 bases left in between. The CDR3 contains 15 residues. The CDR3 reads CASRPTASGANVLTF. The CDR3 nucleotides read TGTGCCAGCAGACCGACAGCTTCTGGGGCCAACGTCCTGACTTTC.

The chain recombines TRBV7-2 with TRBJ1-2; 7 bases are shared with TRBD1. J was trimmed by 7 bases and V by 1 base; bases with no gene match: 9. Germline V gives CDR1 SGHTA, CDR2 FQGNSA. This CDR3 spans 15 amino acids. The chain's CDR3 is CASSLGGRGFGGYTF. The CDR3 DNA is TGTGCCAGCAGCTTAGGGGGCAGGGGGTTCGGTGGCTACACCTTC.

This clone turned up a few times. V is TRBV14 and J is TRBJ2-7; 8 nucleotides match TRBD2. CDR1 SGHDN and CDR2 FVKESK come from the germline V gene. This CDR3 has 15 residues. The V gene end was trimmed by 0 bases and the J gene end by 6 bases; junction bases not matched to a gene: 7. The CDR3 DNA is TGTGCCAGCAGCCAAGATCTCACTAGCGGTCGCGAGCAGTACTTC. Translation gives CASSQDLTSGREQYF.

This sequence joins TRBV9 and TRBJ1-3; D gene unclear. The V gene lost 3 bases and the J gene lost 0 bases, with 13 bases spanning the gap. Germline V gives CDR1 SGDLS, CDR2 YYNGEE. CDR3 length equals 16 residues. CDR3 protein: CASSDSFRRSGNTIYF. CDR3 nucleotide sequence: TGTGCCAGCAGCGATTCATTCAGGCGCTCTGGAAACACCATATATTTT.